The present entry profiles one T cell receptor (beta chain) with its context. Its target is not known. The sample is drawn from a study of T cell responses to AZD1222 COVID-19 vaccine. This CDR3 has 13 residues. Germline V gene data show CDR1 as SGHDN and CDR2 as FVKESK. The V and J ends lost 0 bases and 4 bases respectively, with 7 bases between them. Points from the study as a whole: No day 14 peak samples; only post-peak repertoires were characterized.

Repertoires were generated with immunoSEQ multiplex PCR, while TCRdb's copy carries only in-frame clones and drops some. This table has about 96,000 clones, 90% appearing once. Material: peripheral blood, obtained on day 0 of AZD1222 vaccination. This receptor was taken from an adult in good health. This chain connects TRBV14 to TRBJ2-7; TRBD2 might be the D (6 bases). The CDR3 region is CASSQEGGYEQYF. The CDR3 nucleotides are TGTGCCAGCAGCCAAGAGGGAGGTTACGAGCAGTACTTC.